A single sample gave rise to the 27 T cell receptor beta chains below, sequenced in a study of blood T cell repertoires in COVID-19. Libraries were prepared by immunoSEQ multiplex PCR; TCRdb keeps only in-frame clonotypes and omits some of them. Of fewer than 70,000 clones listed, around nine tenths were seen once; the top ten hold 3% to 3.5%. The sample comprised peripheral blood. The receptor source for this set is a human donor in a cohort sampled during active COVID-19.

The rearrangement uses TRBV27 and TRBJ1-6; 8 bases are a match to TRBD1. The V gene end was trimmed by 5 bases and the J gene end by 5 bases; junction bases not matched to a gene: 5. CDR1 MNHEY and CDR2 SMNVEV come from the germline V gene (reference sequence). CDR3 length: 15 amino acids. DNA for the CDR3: TGTGCCAGCAGTACAGGGGGGTCTAATAATTCACCCCTCCACTTT. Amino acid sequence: CASSTGGSNNSPLHF.

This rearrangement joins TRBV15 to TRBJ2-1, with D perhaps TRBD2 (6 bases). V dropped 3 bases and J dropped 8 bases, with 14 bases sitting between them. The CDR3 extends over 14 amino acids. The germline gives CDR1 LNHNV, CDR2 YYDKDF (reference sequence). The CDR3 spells CATSSLRLVHEQFF. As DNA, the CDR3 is TGTGCCACCAGCAGCCTACGACTAGTTCATGAGCAGTTCTTC.

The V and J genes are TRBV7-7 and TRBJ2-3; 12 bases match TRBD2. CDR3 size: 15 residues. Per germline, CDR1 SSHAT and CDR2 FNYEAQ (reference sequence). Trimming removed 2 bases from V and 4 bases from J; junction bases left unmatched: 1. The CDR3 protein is CASSLLAGGPDTQYF. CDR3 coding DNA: TGTGCCAGCAGCTTACTAGCGGGGGGGCCAGATACGCAGTATTTT.

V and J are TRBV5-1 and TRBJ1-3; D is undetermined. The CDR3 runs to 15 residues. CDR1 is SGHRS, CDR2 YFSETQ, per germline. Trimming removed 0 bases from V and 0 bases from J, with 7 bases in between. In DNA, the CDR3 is TGCGCCAGCAGCTTGGGGGCCTACTCTGGAAACACCATATATTTT. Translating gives CASSLGAYSGNTIYF.

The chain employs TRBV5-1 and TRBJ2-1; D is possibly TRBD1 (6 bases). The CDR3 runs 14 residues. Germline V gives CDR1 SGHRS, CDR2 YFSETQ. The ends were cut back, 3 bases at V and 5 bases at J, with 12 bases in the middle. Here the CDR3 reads CASSWTDLDNEQFF. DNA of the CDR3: TGCGCCAGCAGCTGGACAGATCTTGACAATGAGCAGTTCTTC.

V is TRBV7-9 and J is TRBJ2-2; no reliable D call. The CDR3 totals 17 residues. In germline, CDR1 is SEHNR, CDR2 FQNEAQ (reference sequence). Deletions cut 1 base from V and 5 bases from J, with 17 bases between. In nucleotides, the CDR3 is TGTGCCAGCAGCTTAGTCTACAGCCACACTGGAACCGGGGAGCTGTTTTTT. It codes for CASSLVYSHTGTGELFF.

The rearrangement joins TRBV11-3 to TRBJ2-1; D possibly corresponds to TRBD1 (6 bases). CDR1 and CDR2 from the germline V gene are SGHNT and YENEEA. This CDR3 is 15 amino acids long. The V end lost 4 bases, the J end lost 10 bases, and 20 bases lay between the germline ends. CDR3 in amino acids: CASSSGVLGVGEQFF. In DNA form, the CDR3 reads TGTGCCAGCAGCTCAGGGGTTCTAGGAGTTGGGGAGCAGTTCTTC. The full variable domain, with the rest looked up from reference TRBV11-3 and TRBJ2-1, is EAGVVQSPRYKIIEKKQPVAFWCNPISGHNTLYWYLQNLGQGPELLIRYENEEAVDDSQLPKDRFSAERLKGVDSTLKIQPAELGDSAVYLCASSSGVLGVGEQFFGPGTRLTVL.

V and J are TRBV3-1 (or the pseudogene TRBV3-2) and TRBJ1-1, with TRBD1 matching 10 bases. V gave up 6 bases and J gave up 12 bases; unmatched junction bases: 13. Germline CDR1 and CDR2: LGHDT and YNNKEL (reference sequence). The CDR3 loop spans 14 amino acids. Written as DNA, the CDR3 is TGTGCCAGCAGTCAACAATGGGACAGGGGATTGTCTTTCTTT. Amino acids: CASSQQWDRGLSFF.

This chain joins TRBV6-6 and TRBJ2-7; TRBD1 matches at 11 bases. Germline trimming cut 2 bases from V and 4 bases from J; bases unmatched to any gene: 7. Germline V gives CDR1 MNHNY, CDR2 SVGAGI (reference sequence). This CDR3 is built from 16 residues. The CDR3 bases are TGTGCCAGCAGTTACACCGGGGGACAGGGGGAGTACGAGCAGTACTTC. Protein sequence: CASSYTGGQGEYEQYF.

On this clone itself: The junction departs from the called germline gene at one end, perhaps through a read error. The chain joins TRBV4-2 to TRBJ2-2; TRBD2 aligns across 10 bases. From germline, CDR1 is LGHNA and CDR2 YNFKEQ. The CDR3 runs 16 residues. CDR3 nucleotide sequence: TGTGCCAGCAACCAAGATAGCGGGGGGTACACCGGGGAGCTGTTTTTT. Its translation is CASNQDSGGYTGELFF.

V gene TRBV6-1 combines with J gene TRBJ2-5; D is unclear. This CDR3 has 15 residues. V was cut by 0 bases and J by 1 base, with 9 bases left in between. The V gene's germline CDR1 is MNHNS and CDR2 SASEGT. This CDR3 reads CASSEAGTFQETQYF. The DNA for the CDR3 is TGTGCCAGCAGTGAAGCGGGCACCTTCCAAGAGACCCAGTACTTC.

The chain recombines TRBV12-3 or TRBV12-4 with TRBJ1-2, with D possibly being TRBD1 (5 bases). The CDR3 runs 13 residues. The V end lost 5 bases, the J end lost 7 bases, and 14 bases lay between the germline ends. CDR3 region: CASSGTGLGGYTF. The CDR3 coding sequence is TGTGCCAGCAGTGGAACAGGTCTGGGTGGCTACACCTTC.

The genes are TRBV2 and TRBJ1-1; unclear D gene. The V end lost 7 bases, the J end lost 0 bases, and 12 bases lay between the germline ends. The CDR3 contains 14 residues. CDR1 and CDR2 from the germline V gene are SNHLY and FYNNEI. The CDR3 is CASMDGVVNTEAFF. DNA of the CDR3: TGTGCCAGCATGGACGGGGTGGTGAACACTGAAGCTTTCTTT.

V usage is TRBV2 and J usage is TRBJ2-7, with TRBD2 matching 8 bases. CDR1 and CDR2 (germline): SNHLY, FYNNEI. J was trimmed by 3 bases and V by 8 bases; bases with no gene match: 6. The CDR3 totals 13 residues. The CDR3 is CASRGAGGYEQYF. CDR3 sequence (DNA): TGTGCCAGCCGAGGGGCGGGAGGCTACGAGCAGTACTTC.

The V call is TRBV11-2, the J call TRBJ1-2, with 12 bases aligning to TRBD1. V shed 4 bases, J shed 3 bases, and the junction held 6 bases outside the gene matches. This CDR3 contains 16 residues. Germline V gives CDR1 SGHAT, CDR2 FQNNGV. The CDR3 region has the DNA TGTGCCAGCAGCTCCCGGGACAGGGGGCGAGACTATGGCTACACCTTC. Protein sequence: CASSSRDRGRDYGYTF. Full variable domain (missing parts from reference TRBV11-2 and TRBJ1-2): EAGVAQSPRYKIIEKRQSVAFWCNPISGHATLYWYQQILGQGPKLLIQFQNNGVVDDSQLPKDRFSAERLKGVDSTLKIQPAKLEDSAVYLCASSSRDRGRDYGYTFGSGTRLTVV.

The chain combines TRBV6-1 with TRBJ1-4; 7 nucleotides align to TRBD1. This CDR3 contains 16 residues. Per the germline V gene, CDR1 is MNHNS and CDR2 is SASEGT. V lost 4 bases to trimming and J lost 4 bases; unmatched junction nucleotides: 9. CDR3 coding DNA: TGTGCCAGCAGTGGGGGTCGGACAGGACGTAATGAAAAACTGTTTTTT. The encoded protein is CASSGGRTGRNEKLFF.

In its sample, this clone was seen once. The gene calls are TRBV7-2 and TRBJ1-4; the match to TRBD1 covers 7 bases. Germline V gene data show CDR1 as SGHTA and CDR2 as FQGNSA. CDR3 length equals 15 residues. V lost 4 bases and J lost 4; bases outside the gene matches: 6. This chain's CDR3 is CASSSQGQINEKLFF. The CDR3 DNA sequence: TGTGCCAGCAGCTCTCAGGGACAGATTAATGAAAAACTGTTTTTT.

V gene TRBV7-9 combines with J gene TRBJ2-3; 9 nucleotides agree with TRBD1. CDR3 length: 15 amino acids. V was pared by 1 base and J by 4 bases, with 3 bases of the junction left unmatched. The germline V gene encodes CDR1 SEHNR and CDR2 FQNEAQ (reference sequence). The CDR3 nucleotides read TGTGCCAGCAGCTTAGGGGACAGGGCGCCAGATACGCAGTATTTT. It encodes CASSLGDRAPDTQYF.

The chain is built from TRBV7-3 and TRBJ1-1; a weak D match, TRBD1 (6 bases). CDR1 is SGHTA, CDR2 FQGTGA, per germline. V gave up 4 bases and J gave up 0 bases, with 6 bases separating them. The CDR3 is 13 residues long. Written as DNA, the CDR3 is TGTGCCAGCAGCTCAGGGGTGAACACTGAAGCTTTCTTT. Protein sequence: CASSSGVNTEAFF. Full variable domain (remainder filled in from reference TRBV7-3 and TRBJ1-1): GAGVSQTPSNKVTEKGKYVELRCDPISGHTALYWYRQSLGQGPEFLIYFQGTGAADDSGLPNDRFFAVRPEGSVSTLKIQRTERGDSAVYLCASSSGVNTEAFFGQGTRLTVV.

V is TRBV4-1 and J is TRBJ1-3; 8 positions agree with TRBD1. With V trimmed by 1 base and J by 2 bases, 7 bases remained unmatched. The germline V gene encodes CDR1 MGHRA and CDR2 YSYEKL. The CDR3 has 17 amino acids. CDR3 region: CASSQAYPGQAGNTIYF. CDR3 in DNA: TGCGCCAGCAGCCAAGCTTATCCGGGACAGGCTGGAAACACCATATATTTT.

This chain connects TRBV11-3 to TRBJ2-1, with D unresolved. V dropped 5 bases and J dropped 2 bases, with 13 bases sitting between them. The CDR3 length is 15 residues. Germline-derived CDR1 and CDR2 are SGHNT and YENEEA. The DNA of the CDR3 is TGTGCCAGCAGCCCCCGAACTACGCCCTACAATGAGCAGTTCTTC. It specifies CASSPRTTPYNEQFF. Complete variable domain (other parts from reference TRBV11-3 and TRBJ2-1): EAGVVQSPRYKIIEKKQPVAFWCNPISGHNTLYWYLQNLGQGPELLIRYENEEAVDDSQLPKDRFSAERLKGVDSTLKIQPAELGDSAVYLCASSPRTTPYNEQFFGPGTRLTVL.

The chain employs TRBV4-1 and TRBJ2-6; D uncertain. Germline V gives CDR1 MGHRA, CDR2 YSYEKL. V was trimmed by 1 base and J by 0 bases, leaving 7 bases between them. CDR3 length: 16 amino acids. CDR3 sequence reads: CASSQGYSSGANVLTF. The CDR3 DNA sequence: TGCGCCAGCAGCCAAGGATACAGCTCTGGGGCCAACGTCCTGACTTTC.

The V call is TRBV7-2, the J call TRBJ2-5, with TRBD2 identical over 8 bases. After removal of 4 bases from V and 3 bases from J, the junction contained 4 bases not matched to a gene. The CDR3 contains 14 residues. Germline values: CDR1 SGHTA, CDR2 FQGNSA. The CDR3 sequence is CASSYWTSKETQYF. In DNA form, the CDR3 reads TGTGCCAGCAGCTATTGGACTAGCAAAGAGACCCAGTACTTC. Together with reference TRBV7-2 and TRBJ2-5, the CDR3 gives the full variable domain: GAGVSQSPSNKVTEKGKDVELRCDPISGHTALYWYRQSLGQGLEFLIYFQGNSAPDKSGLPSDRFSAERTGGSVSTLTIQRTQQEDSAVYLCASSYWTSKETQYFGPGTRLLVL.

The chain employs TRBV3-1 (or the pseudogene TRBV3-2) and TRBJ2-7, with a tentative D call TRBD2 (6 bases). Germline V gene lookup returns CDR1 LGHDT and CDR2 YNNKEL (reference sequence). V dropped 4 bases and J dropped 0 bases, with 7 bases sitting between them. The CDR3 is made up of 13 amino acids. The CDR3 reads CASSRDSSYEQYF. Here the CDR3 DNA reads TGTGCCAGCAGCCGGGACTCCTCCTACGAGCAGTACTTC.

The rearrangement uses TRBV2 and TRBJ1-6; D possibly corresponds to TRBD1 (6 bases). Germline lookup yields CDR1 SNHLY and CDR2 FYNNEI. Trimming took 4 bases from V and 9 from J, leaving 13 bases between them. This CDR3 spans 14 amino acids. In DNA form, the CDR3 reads TGTGCCAGCAGTGTAACCAGGGGTCGTTCACCCCTCCACTTT. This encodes CASSVTRGRSPLHF.

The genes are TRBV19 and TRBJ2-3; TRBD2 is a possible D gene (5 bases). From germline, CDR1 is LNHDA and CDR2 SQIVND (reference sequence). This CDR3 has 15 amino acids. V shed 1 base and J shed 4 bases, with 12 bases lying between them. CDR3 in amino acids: CASSIGAQEADTQYF. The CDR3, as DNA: TGTGCCAGTAGTATAGGGGCCCAGGAGGCAGATACGCAGTATTTT. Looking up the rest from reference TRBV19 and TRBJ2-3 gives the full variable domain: DGGITQSPKYLFRKEGQNVTLSCEQNLNHDAMYWYRQDPGQGLRLIYYSQIVNDFQKGDIAEGYSVSREKKESFPLTVTSAQKNPTAFYLCASSIGAQEADTQYFGPGTRLTVL.

The chain's CDR3 is CASSFRGGEADTQYF. The CDR3 nucleotides read TGTGCCAGCAGCTTCCGGGGGGGCGAGGCAGATACGCAGTATTTT. The chain links TRBV7-3 to TRBJ2-3; 8 positions match TRBD2. Germline V CDR1 and CDR2: SGHTA, FQGTGA. The CDR3 runs 15 residues. Trimming at V came to 3 bases and at J to 4 bases, leaving 6 bases not matched to a gene.